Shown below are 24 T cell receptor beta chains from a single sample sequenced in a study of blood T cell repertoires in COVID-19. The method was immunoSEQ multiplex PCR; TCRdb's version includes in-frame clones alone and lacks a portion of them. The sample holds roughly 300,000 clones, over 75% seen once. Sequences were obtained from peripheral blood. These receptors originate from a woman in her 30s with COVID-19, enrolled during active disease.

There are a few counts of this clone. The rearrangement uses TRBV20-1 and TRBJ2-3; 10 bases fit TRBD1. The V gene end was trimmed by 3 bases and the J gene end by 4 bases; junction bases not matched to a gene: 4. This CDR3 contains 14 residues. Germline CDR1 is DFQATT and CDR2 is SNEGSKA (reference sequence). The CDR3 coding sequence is TGCAGTGCTAGTCAAGGGACAGGGGCAGATACGCAGTATTTT. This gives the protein CSASQGTGADTQYF.

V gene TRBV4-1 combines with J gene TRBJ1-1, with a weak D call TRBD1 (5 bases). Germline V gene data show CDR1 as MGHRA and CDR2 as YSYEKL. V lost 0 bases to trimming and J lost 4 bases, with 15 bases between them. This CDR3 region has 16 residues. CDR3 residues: CASSQEGLGVGTEAFF. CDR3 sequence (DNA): TGCGCCAGCAGCCAAGAGGGTTTAGGGGTGGGCACTGAAGCTTTCTTT.

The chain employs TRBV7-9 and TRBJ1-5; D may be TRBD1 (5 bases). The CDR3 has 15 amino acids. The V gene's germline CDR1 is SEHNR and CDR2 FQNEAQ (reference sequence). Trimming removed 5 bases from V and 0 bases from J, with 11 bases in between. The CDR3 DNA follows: TGTGCCAGCAGCGAAGGACAAGTTAGCAATCAGCCCCAGCATTTT. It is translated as CASSEGQVSNQPQHF.

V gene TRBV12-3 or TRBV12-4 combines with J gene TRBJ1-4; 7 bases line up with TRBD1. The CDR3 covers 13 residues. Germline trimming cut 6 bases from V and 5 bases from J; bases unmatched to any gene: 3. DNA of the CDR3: TGTGCCAGCAGGGAGACAGGGAATGAAAAACTGTTTTTT. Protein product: CASRETGNEKLFF.

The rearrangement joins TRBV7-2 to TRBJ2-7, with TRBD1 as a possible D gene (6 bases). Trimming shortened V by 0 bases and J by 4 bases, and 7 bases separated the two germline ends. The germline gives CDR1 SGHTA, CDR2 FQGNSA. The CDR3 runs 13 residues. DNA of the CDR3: TGTGCCAGCAGCTTAGCGGGACATTACGAGCAGTACTTC. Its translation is CASSLAGHYEQYF. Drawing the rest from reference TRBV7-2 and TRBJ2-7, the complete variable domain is GAGVSQSPSNKVTEKGKDVELRCDPISGHTALYWYRQSLGQGLEFLIYFQGNSAPDKSGLPSDRFSAERTGGSVSTLTIQRTQQEDSAVYLCASSLAGHYEQYFGPGTRLTVT.

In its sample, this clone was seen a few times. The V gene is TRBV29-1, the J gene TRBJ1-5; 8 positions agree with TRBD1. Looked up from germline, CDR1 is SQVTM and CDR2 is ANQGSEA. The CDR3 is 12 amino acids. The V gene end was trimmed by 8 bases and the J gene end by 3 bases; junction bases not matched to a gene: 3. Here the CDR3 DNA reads TGCAGCCTGGGACAGGTCAATCAGCCCCAGCATTTT. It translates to CSLGQVNQPQHF.

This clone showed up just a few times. In DNA, the CDR3 is TGTGCCAGCACCCTACCCGGCTATGGCTACACCTTC. This encodes CASTLPGYGYTF. The chain carries TRBV28 and TRBJ1-2; D is uncertain. The V gene lost 7 bases and the J gene lost 4 bases, with 10 bases spanning the gap. The germline CDR1 and CDR2 sequences are MDHEN and SYDVKM. The CDR3 runs to 12 residues.

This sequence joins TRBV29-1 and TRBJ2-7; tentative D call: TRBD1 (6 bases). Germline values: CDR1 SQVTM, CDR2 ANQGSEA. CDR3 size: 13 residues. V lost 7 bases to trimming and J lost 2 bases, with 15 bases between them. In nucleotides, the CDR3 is TGCAGCGCTGCCGACAGGTCCCCCTACGAGCAGTACTTC. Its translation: CSAADRSPYEQYF.

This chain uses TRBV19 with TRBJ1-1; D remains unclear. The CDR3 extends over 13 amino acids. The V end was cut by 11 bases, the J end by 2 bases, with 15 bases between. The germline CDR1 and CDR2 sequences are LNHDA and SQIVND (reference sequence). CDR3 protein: CACRRELNTEAFF. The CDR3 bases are TGTGCCTGCCGCAGAGAACTAAACACTGAAGCTTTCTTT. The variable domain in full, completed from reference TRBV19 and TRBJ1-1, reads DGGITQSPKYLFRKEGQNVTLSCEQNLNHDAMYWYRQDPGQGLRLIYYSQIVNDFQKGDIAEGYSVSREKKESFPLTVTSAQKNPTAFYLCACRRELNTEAFFGQGTRLTVV.

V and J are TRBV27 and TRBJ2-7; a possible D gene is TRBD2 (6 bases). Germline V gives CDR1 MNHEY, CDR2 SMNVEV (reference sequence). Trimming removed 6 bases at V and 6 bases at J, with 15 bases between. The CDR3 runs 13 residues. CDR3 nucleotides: TGTGCCAGCAGCCTCCGGGGGTGGGGCGAGCAGTACTTC. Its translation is CASSLRGWGEQYF.

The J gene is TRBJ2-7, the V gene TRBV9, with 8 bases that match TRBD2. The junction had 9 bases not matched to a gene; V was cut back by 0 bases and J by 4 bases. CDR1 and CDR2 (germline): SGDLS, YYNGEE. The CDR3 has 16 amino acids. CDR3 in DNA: TGTGCCAGCAGCGTAGGGGATAGCGGGACCCTATACGAGCAGTACTTC. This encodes CASSVGDSGTLYEQYF.

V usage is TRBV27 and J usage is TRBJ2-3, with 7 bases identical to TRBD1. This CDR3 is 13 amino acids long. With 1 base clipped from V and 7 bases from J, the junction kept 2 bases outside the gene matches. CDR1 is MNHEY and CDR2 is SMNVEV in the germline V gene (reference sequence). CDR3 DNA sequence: TGTGCCAGCAGTTTATTGGGACAGTATACGCAGTATTTT. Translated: CASSLLGQYTQYF.

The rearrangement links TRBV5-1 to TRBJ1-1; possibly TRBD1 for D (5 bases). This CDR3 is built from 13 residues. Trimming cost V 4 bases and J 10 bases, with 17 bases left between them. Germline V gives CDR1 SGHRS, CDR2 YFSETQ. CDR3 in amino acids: CASSPTVSGGAFF. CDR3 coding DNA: TGCGCCAGCAGCCCGACAGTCTCTGGCGGAGCTTTCTTT.

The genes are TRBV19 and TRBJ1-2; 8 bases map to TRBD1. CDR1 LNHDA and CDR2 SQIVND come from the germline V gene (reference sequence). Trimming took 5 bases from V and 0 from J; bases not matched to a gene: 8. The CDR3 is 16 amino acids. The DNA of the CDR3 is TGTGCCAGTAGTGCAGAAGGGACAGGTACTAACTATGGCTACACCTTC. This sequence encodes CASSAEGTGTNYGYTF.

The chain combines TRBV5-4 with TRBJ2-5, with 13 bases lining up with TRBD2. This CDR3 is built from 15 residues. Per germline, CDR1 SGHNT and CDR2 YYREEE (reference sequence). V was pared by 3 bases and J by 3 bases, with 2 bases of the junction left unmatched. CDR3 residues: CASSSGLAGKETQYF. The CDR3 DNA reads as TGTGCCAGCAGCTCGGGACTAGCGGGAAAAGAGACCCAGTACTTC.

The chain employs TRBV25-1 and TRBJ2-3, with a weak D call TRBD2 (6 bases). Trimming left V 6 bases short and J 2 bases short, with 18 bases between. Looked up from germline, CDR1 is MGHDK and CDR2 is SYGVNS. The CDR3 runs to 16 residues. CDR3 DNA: TGTGCCAGCAGCGACCGAATCGGGGGTAACACAGATACGCAGTATTTT. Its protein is CASSDRIGGNTDTQYF.

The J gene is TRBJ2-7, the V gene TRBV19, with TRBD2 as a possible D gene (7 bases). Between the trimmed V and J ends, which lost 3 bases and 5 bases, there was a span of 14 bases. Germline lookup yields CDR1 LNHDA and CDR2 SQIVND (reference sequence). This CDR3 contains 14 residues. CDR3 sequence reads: CASSIRGARDEQYF. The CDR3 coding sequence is TGTGCCAGTAGTATCCGGGGGGCCCGCGACGAGCAGTACTTC.

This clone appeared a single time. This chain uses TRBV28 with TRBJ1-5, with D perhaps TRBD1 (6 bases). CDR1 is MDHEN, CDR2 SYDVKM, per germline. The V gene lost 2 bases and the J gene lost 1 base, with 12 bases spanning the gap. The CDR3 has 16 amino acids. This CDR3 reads CASSLDQGKSNQPQHF. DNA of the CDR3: TGTGCCAGCAGTTTAGATCAGGGGAAAAGCAATCAGCCCCAGCATTTT.

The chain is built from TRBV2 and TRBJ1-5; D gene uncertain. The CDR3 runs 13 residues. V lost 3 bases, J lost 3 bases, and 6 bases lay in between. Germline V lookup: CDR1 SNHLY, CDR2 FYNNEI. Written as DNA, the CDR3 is TGTGCCAGCAGTGACAGTAACAATCAGCCCCAGCATTTT. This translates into CASSDSNNQPQHF.

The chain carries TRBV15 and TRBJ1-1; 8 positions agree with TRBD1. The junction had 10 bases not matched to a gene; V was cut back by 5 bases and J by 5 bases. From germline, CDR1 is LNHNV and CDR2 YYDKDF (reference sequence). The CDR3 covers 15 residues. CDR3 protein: CATSYRGQGWTEAFF. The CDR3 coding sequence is TGTGCCACCAGCTACCGAGGACAGGGTTGGACTGAAGCTTTCTTT.

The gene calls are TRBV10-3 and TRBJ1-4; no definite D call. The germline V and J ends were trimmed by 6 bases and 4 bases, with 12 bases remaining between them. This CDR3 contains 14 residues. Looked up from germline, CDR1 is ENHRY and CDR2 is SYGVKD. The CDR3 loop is CAISSGSYNEKLFF. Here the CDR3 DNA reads TGTGCCATCAGCTCCGGGTCCTATAATGAAAAACTGTTTTTT.

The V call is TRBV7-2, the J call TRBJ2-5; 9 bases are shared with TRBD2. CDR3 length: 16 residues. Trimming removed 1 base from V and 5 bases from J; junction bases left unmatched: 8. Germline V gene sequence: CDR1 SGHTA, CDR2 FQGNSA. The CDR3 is CASSLEGAGGPETQYF. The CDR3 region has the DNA TGTGCCAGCAGCTTAGAGGGCGCGGGAGGGCCGGAGACCCAGTACTTC.

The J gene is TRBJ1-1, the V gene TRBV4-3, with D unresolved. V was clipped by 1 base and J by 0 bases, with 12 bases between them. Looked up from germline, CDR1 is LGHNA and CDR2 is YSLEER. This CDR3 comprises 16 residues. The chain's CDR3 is CASSQGRGLMNTEAFF. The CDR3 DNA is TGCGCCAGCAGCCAAGGTAGAGGGCTAATGAACACTGAAGCTTTCTTT.

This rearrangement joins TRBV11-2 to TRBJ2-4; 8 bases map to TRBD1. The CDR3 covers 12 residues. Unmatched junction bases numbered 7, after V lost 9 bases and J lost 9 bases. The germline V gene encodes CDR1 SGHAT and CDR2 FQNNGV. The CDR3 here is CASGQGVGIQYF. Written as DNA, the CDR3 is TGTGCCAGTGGACAGGGTGTTGGCATTCAGTACTTC.